These 29 T cell receptor beta chains originate from one sample sequenced in a study of vaccination effects on CD4 cells after COVID-19 (dated by TCRdb to between 2020 and 2023). Library construction relied on the immunoSEQ multiplex PCR assay. Drawn from immuneACCESS, this table holds only the in-frame rearrangements with V and J called that TCRdb kept. Clones are partly lost; checked studies trace under half to an unresolved V gene and leave the rest unexplained. This sample lists around 63,000 clones; about 79% were detected once. The ten largest clones take up about 4% of the sample. In the ViraFEST assay, PBMC were stimulated with viral peptide pools, and TCR sequencing was then used to find antigen-specific CD4+ T cell clonotypes based on their expansion. After about 9 days of culture, CD4+ T cells were isolated with the EasySep CD4+ T cell isolation kit. Healthy vaccine recipients had no prior SARS-CoV-2 infection, confirmed by negative nucleocapsid antibodies before and after vaccination.

These receptors are not linked to any known antigen. Source: CD4+ T cells from PBMCs cultured with HCoV-OC43 spike peptides, taken before COVID-19 vaccination. In light of the paper, this sample's cell subset or site label describes: HCoV-OC43 spike overlapping peptide pool stimulation. Every receptor here comes from a human donor who received a COVID-19 vaccine.

Remarks on this clone: A junction boundary mismatches the germline segment, possibly from a read error. This chain links TRBV20-1 with TRBJ1-1, with D possibly matching TRBD1 (6 bases). The CDR3 contains 11 residues. Germline values: CDR1 DFQATT, CDR2 SNEGSKA (reference sequence). The CDR3 sequence is CSARSGTHVCF. CDR3 coding DNA: TGCAGTGCTAGATCCGGGACACACGTCTGCTTT.

The sample holds one count of this clone. CDR3 sequence: CASSLHRGESVTGELFF. CDR3 bases: TGTGCCAGCAGCTTACACCGAGGGGAATCGGTCACCGGGGAGCTGTTTTTT. The genes are TRBV7-8 and TRBJ2-2; D is possibly TRBD1 or TRBD2 (5 bases each). Trimming pared 2 bases from V and 4 bases from J, leaving 17 bases between. Per germline, CDR1 SGHVS and CDR2 FQNEAQ. CDR3 length: 17 amino acids.

The chain employs TRBV29-1 and TRBJ1-1; 9 bases map to TRBD1. The CDR3 contains 13 residues. V lost 7 bases and J lost 9; bases outside the gene matches: 12. Germline V gives CDR1 SQVTM, CDR2 ANQGSEA. The CDR3 is CSALPGQGGKAFF. The CDR3 DNA sequence: TGCAGCGCCTTACCGGGACAGGGAGGAAAAGCTTTCTTT.

CDR3 sequence: CASSRPLQGSTYEQYV. The CDR3 DNA is TGTGCCAGCAGTCGCCCTCTACAGGGGTCAACCTACGAGCAGTACGTC. This sequence joins TRBV6-2 or TRBV6-3 and TRBJ2-7, with TRBD1 matching over 7 bases. V shed 5 bases and J 2 bases; nucleotides not matched to a gene: 12. CDR1 MNHEY and CDR2 SVGEGT come from the germline V gene. The CDR3 contains 16 residues.

The table lists this clone with a few counts. The chain couples TRBV7-3 to TRBJ2-3; 11 bases match TRBD2. Germline V gene lookup returns CDR1 SGHTA and CDR2 FQGTGA. The CDR3 sequence is 16 residues long. V shed 2 bases and J 5 bases; nucleotides not matched to a gene: 6. The CDR3 loop reads CASSLGLAGGQDTQYF. CDR3 DNA: TGTGCCAGCAGCTTAGGGCTAGCGGGGGGTCAAGATACGCAGTATTTT.

V gene TRBV6-1 combines with J gene TRBJ2-2, with 7 bases matching TRBD1. Trimming removed 4 bases from V and 5 bases from J; junction bases left unmatched: 13. The CDR3 length is 17 residues. Germline V gene sequence: CDR1 MNHNS, CDR2 SASEGT. The DNA of the CDR3 is TGTGCCAGCAGTGTTCACAGGGGATGGGGAACAACCGGGGAGCTGTTTTTT. Its translation is CASSVHRGWGTTGELFF.

The rearrangement links TRBV29-1 to TRBJ2-5; D uncertain. Trimming took off 5 bases at V and 3 bases at J, with 10 bases between the two ends. Germline V gene data show CDR1 as SQVTM and CDR2 as ANQGSEA. The CDR3 runs 12 residues. CDR3 DNA sequence: TGCAGCGTTCTACACGTAAAAGAGACCCAGTACTTC. It codes for CSVLHVKETQYF. Variable domain in full (rest from reference TRBV29-1 and TRBJ2-5): SAVISQKPSRDICQRGTSLTIQCQVDSQVTMMFWYRQQPGQSLTLIATANQGSEATYESGFVIDKFPISRPNLTFSTLTVSNMSPEDSSIYLCSVLHVKETQYFGPGTRLLVL.

V gene TRBV11-3 combines with J gene TRBJ2-3; D unclear. This CDR3 is built from 14 residues. CDR1 is SGHNT, CDR2 YENEEA, per germline. V shed 5 bases and J shed 0 bases, with 9 bases lying between them. CDR3 sequence reads: CASSPTASTDTQYF. CDR3 sequence (DNA): TGTGCCAGCAGCCCAACCGCTAGCACAGATACGCAGTATTTT. Full variable domain (missing parts from reference TRBV11-3 and TRBJ2-3): EAGVVQSPRYKIIEKKQPVAFWCNPISGHNTLYWYLQNLGQGPELLIRYENEEAVDDSQLPKDRFSAERLKGVDSTLKIQPAELGDSAVYLCASSPTASTDTQYFGPGTRLTVL.

The chain has TRBV7-3 and TRBJ2-3, with TRBD1 matching over 8 bases. V shed 6 bases, J shed 6 bases, and the junction held 11 bases outside the gene matches. The germline gives CDR1 SGHTA, CDR2 FQGTGA. This CDR3 comprises 15 residues. DNA for the CDR3: TGTGCCAGCAGTCCCTGGACAGGGTCGCAGGATACGCAGTATTTT. It is translated as CASSPWTGSQDTQYF.

By sample fraction, this clone is large (0.1 to 1%). This chain uses TRBV11-2 with TRBJ2-7; 7 bases match TRBD1. Germline V gene data show CDR1 as SGHAT and CDR2 as FQNNGV. The CDR3 totals 15 residues. V was clipped by 0 bases and J by 1 base; unmatched bases: 3. The CDR3 DNA follows: TGTGCCAGCAGCTTAGAGGGCAGGGGGTCCTACGAGCAGTACGTC. This sequence encodes CASSLEGRGSYEQYV.

The CDR3 reads CASSQGGEGAGNTIYF. CDR3 sequence (DNA): TGCGCCAGCAGCCAAGGGGGGGAGGGGGCAGGAAACACCATATATTTT. The chain is built from TRBV4-1 and TRBJ1-3; 7 nucleotides align to TRBD1. CDR1 MGHRA and CDR2 YSYEKL come from the germline V gene. Trimming took 1 base from V and 4 from J; bases not matched to a gene: 7. CDR3 length: 16 amino acids.

The chain employs TRBV6-5 and TRBJ2-7; TRBD1 matches 7 bases. The V and J ends lost 8 bases and 3 bases, in that order; junction bases with no gene match: 7. CDR3 length: 13 amino acids. CDR1 and CDR2 from the germline V gene are MNHEY and SVGAGI. The CDR3 bases are TGTGCCAGCCGGACAGGTCCTTACTACGAGCAGTACGTC. Its protein is CASRTGPYYEQYV.

DNA for the CDR3: TGTGCCAGTAGTATCCCCTCTTGGGAGCCCCAGCATTTT. It yields the protein CASSIPSWEPQHF. The rearrangement links TRBV19 to TRBJ1-5; D call uncertain. Trimming removed 3 bases from V and 8 bases from J, with 11 bases in between. The germline gives CDR1 LNHDA, CDR2 SQIVND (reference sequence). CDR3 length equals 13 residues.

This sequence joins TRBV29-1 and TRBJ2-2; 7 bases match TRBD1. The CDR3 spans 14 residues. Germline V gene lookup returns CDR1 SQVTM and CDR2 ANQGSEA. The ends lost 3 bases at V and 4 bases at J; junction bases unmatched: 5. CDR3: CSVESGTATGELFF. The CDR3 nucleotides are TGCAGCGTTGAGTCTGGGACAGCCACCGGGGAGCTGTTTTTT.

The chain links TRBV28 to TRBJ2-2; D may be TRBD2 (7 bases). This CDR3 comprises 17 residues. V shed 10 bases and J shed 4 bases, with 25 bases lying between them. CDR1 MDHEN and CDR2 SYDVKM come from the germline V gene. CDR3 sequence reads: CATKGGVGRLVTGELFF. CDR3 bases: TGTGCCACTAAAGGGGGGGTCGGACGACTTGTCACCGGGGAGCTGTTTTTT.

The rearrangement links TRBV18 to TRBJ2-5; tentatively, D is TRBD1 (6 bases). Germline CDR1 and CDR2: KGHSH and LQKENI. The V end lost 3 bases, the J end lost 2 bases, and 13 bases lay between the germline ends. The CDR3 spans 15 residues. CDR3 in amino acids: CASSPMTGQQETQYF. The CDR3 DNA follows: TGTGCCAGCTCACCCATGACAGGCCAGCAAGAGACCCAGTACTTC.

This sequence joins TRBV11-3 and TRBJ2-1; a weak D match, TRBD2 (6 bases). The V and J ends lost 2 bases and 7 bases respectively, with 15 bases between them. The germline CDR1 and CDR2 sequences are SGHNT and YENEEA. The CDR3 loop spans 15 amino acids. This CDR3 reads CASSLYPGLPNEQFF. DNA of the CDR3: TGTGCCAGCAGCTTATATCCGGGACTCCCAAATGAGCAGTTCTTC.

The chain couples TRBV2 to TRBJ1-5; 7 bases match TRBD1. Germline CDR1 reads SNHLY; CDR2 reads FYNNEI. V dropped 6 bases and J dropped 3; count of bases not matched to a gene: 5. The CDR3 totals 14 residues. The CDR3 nucleotides are TGTGCCAGCAGCGGGACAGCAGTCAATCAGCCCCAGCATTTT. Its protein is CASSGTAVNQPQHF.

J is TRBJ2-7 and V is TRBV2, with D tentatively TRBD1 or TRBD2 (5 bases each). CDR3 size: 15 residues. Trimming took 2 bases from V and 0 from J, leaving 11 bases between them. Germline CDR1 is SNHLY and CDR2 is FYNNEI. The CDR3 loop reads CASSEQRTSSYEQYV. The CDR3 bases are TGTGCCAGCAGTGAACAGCGGACAAGCTCCTACGAGCAGTACGTC.

The rearrangement uses TRBV19 and TRBJ2-2, with 8 bases lining up with TRBD1. The ends lost 5 bases at V and 5 bases at J; junction bases unmatched: 13. CDR1 LNHDA and CDR2 SQIVND come from the germline V gene (reference sequence). The CDR3 loop spans 17 amino acids. This CDR3 is CASSSQGALTSTGELFF. CDR3 DNA: TGTGCCAGTAGTTCCCAGGGGGCGCTTACTTCGACCGGGGAGCTGTTTTTT.

This chain connects TRBV2 to TRBJ2-1; tentative D call: TRBD2 (6 bases). Germline CDR1 reads SNHLY; CDR2 reads FYNNEI. The CDR3 extends over 14 amino acids. V lost 2 bases and J 4 bases, leaving 9 bases between the germline ends. CDR3 DNA: TGTGCCAGCAGTGAACGGGCGGGGTACAATGAGCAGTTCTTC. It specifies CASSERAGYNEQFF.

The chain has TRBV7-8 and TRBJ1-1, with TRBD1 matching over 7 bases. Unmatched junction bases numbered 4, after V lost 2 bases and J lost 1 base. The germline gives CDR1 SGHVS, CDR2 FQNEAQ. CDR3 length equals 15 residues. In nucleotides, the CDR3 is TGTGCCAGCAGCTTAATGACAGGGACGAACACTGAAGCTTTCTTT. Translating it yields CASSLMTGTNTEAFF. The variable domain in full, with the rest retrieved from reference TRBV7-8 and TRBJ1-1, is GAGVSQSPRYKVAKRGQDVALRCDPISGHVSLFWYQQALGQGPEFLTYFQNEAQLDKSGLPSDRFFAERPEGSVSTLKIQRTQQEDSAVYLCASSLMTGTNTEAFFGQGTRLTVV.

This clone appeared a few times. This chain uses TRBV5-1 with TRBJ2-2; 7 bases are a match to TRBD1. This CDR3 has 16 amino acids. After removal of 6 bases from V and 4 bases from J, the junction contained 12 bases not matched to a gene. Germline V gene sequence: CDR1 SGHRS, CDR2 YFSETQ. The CDR3 reads CASKRWGTDSTGELFF. CDR3 in DNA: TGCGCCAGCAAGCGGTGGGGGACAGACAGCACCGGGGAGCTGTTTTTT.

V usage is TRBV5-1 and J usage is TRBJ1-6, with D possibly TRBD1 on 6 matching bases. V shed 4 bases and J shed 7 bases, with 9 bases lying between them. CDR3 length: 13 residues. Germline-derived CDR1 and CDR2 are SGHRS and YFSETQ. CDR3 amino acids: CASSTTGNSPLHF. Here the CDR3 DNA reads TGCGCCAGCAGCACTACAGGGAATTCACCCCTCCACTTT.

The V call is TRBV29-1, the J call TRBJ2-3; D is perhaps TRBD2 (6 bases). This CDR3 is built from 14 residues. Germline lookup yields CDR1 SQVTM and CDR2 ANQGSEA. Trimming took 5 bases from V and 4 from J, leaving 16 bases between them. As DNA, the CDR3 is TGCAGCGTTATAACTAGCATGGCCCCAGATACGCAGTATTTT. Residues: CSVITSMAPDTQYF.

The rearrangement joins TRBV15 to TRBJ1-2; D is possibly TRBD1 (6 bases). CDR3 length: 15 amino acids. V was trimmed by 1 base and J by 0 bases, leaving 9 bases between them. Germline V gene data show CDR1 as LNHNV and CDR2 as YYDKDF (reference sequence). CDR3 loop: CATSRGGDTNYGYTF. In DNA, the CDR3 is TGTGCCACCAGCAGAGGCGGGGACACTAACTATGGCTACACCTTC.

The V call is TRBV9, the J call TRBJ2-2; unclear D gene. This CDR3 has 13 residues. V was pared by 0 bases and J by 5 bases, with 5 bases between. Germline assignment: CDR1 SGDLS and CDR2 YYNGEE. The CDR3 DNA reads as TGTGCCAGCAGCGTAGTGGGGACCGGGGAGCTGTTTTTT. Protein: CASSVVGTGELFF. The full variable domain, its missing parts supplied by reference TRBV9 and TRBJ2-2, is DSGVTQTPKHLITATGQRVTLRCSPRSGDLSVYWYQQSLDQGLQFLIQYYNGEERAKGNILERFSAQQFPDLHSELNLSSLELGDSALYFCASSVVGTGELFFGEGSRLTVL.

The rearrangement uses TRBV29-1 and TRBJ2-7; D tentatively fits TRBD1 or TRBD2 (5 bases each). Trimming took off 7 bases at V and 7 bases at J, with 14 bases between the two ends. The CDR3 covers 11 residues. CDR1 and CDR2 from the germline V gene are SQVTM and ANQGSEA. CDR3 coding DNA: TGCAGCGCCAAGCAGGGAGAGGAGCAGTACGTC. Amino acids: CSAKQGEEQYV.

This sequence joins TRBV4-3 and TRBJ2-5; D remains ambiguous. V lost 3 bases, J lost 0 bases, and 11 bases lay in between. There are 15 residues in the CDR3. Germline CDR1 LGHNA, CDR2 YSLEER. The CDR3 region has the DNA TGCGCCAGCAGCCACGATGGAGCGTACCAAGAGACCCAGTACTTC. This sequence encodes CASSHDGAYQETQYF.